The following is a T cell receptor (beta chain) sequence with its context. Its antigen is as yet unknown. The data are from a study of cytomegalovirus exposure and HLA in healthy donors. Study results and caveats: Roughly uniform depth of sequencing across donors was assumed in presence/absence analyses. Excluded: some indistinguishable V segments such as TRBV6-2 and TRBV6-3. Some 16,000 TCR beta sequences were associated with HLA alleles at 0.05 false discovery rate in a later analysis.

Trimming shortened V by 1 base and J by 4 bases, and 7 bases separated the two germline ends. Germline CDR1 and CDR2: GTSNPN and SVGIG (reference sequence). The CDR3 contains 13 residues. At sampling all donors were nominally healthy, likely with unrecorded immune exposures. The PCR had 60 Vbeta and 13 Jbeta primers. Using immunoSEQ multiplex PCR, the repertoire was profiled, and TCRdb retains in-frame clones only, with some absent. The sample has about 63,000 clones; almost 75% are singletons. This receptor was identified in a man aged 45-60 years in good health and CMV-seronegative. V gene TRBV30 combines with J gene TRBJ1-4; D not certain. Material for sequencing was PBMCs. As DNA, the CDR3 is TGTGCCTGGAGTGCGGTCCTTAATGAAAAACTGTTTTTT. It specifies CAWSAVLNEKLFF.